This entry is about one T cell receptor beta chain. Antigen: not known. Primers: 60 Vbeta forward and 13 Jbeta reverse. Sequencing was performed with immunoSEQ multiplex PCR; in TCRdb, only in-frame clones are kept and a portion is missing. The sample has under 40,000 clones; around 76% are singletons. This sample was included in a study of cytomegalovirus exposure and HLA in healthy donors. Germline loops: CDR1 SGDLS, CDR2 YYNGEE. V shed 0 bases and J 8 bases; nucleotides not matched to a gene: 6. The CDR3 covers 15 residues. Broader study findings: Follow-up analysis found HLA locus-dependent TCR association rates, highest for DRB1 and lowest for HLA-C. Both high specificity and high sensitivity reportedly marked the classifier's diagnosis of cytomegalovirus status.

The sample was PBMCs. This chain connects TRBV9 to TRBJ2-1; 9 bases are shared with TRBD2. The clonotype was recovered from a woman aged 25 to 39 in good health and CMV-seropositive. The CDR3: CASSVGLAGIDEQFF. CDR3 nucleotides: TGTGCCAGCAGCGTAGGTCTAGCGGGAATCGATGAGCAGTTCTTC.